These 8 T cell receptor beta chains share one sample of origin, sequenced in a study of shared clonotypes between healthy human individuals (TCRdb year 2020). CD8 naive samples were CD45RO-negative cells positively selected for CCR7, giving a CD45RA+CCR7+ population that excluded TemRA cells. Library prep was done by the immunoSEQ multiplex PCR assay. The source is immuneACCESS, and TCRdb retained only in-frame sequences with V and J called. Part of the clones is not carried over; for the studies checked, unresolved V genes explain less than half of this, and the remainder is unexplained. In this sample the table shows about 2.1 million clones, approximately 92% of which occur a single time. Jointly, the top ten make up approximately 1.7% of the sample. Sequencing input: naive CD8+ T cells from PBMCs. The sample's cell subset or site label, in plain terms: CD45RA+CCR7+. The receptors were gathered from a man aged 18 to 29 in good health. Some clones in this sample may be carry-over from other donors' samples.

This chain uses TRBV14 with TRBJ2-7; D possibly corresponds to TRBD1 (6 bases). V was cut by 4 bases and J by 0 bases, with 10 bases left in between. The CDR3 consists of 14 residues. The germline V gene has CDR1 SGHDN and CDR2 FVKESK. The CDR3 protein is CASSRTASSYEQYF. CDR3 nucleotide sequence: TGTGCCAGCAGCCGGACAGCTTCCTCCTACGAGCAGTACTTC.

V usage is TRBV5-1 and J usage is TRBJ2-7, with 14 bases that match TRBD2. Germline CDR1 SGHRS, CDR2 YFSETQ. V trimming: 4 bases; J trimming: 2 bases; junction bases outside the gene matches: 8. The CDR3 contains 17 residues. The DNA of the CDR3 is TGCGCCAGCAGCCCAGGACTAGCGGGAGGCTTAACCTACGAGCAGTACTTC. It specifies CASSPGLAGGLTYEQYF.

The J gene is TRBJ2-3, the V gene TRBV12-5; 10 bases agree with TRBD1. CDR1 LGHNT and CDR2 FRNRAP come from the germline V gene. The CDR3 totals 13 residues. V lost 7 bases to trimming and J lost 4 bases; unmatched junction nucleotides: 2. In nucleotides, the CDR3 is TGTGCTAGTGCGACAGGGGGCGCAGATACGCAGTATTTT. As protein: CASATGGADTQYF.

The chain employs TRBV27 and TRBJ2-7; weak D call: TRBD2 (6 bases). V lost 5 bases, J lost 3 bases, and 17 bases lay in between. Germline lookup yields CDR1 MNHEY and CDR2 SMNVEV (reference sequence). The CDR3 is 15 residues long. DNA of the CDR3: TGTGCCAGCAGTCCCACCGGCGGGGTCCACTACGAGCAGTACTTC. This sequence encodes CASSPTGGVHYEQYF.

V gene TRBV11-2 combines with J gene TRBJ2-7; 9 bases map to TRBD2. This CDR3 comprises 16 residues. Germline CDR1 reads SGHAT; CDR2 reads FQNNGV. V gave up 0 bases and J gave up 2 bases; unmatched junction bases: 5. CDR3 region: CASSLDLAGTTYEQYF. The CDR3 DNA reads as TGTGCCAGCAGCTTAGATCTAGCGGGGACGACCTACGAGCAGTACTTC.

This chain joins TRBV19 and TRBJ2-2; TRBD1 agrees at 7 bases. CDR3 length: 16 amino acids. Per the germline V gene, CDR1 is LNHDA and CDR2 is SQIVND (reference sequence). J lost 6 bases, V lost 7 bases, and 14 bases had no gene match. In DNA, the CDR3 is TGTGCCAGTATCGGCCCCGGACAGGAGGTAGCCGGGGAGCTGTTTTTT. Amino acid sequence: CASIGPGQEVAGELFF.

This clone was counted a single time. The V call is TRBV7-8, the J call TRBJ2-1, with 7 bases lining up with TRBD2. This CDR3 is 16 amino acids long. After removal of 5 bases from V and 3 bases from J, the junction contained 10 bases not matched to a gene. Germline assignment: CDR1 SGHVS and CDR2 FQNEAQ. The CDR3 nucleotides read TGTGCCAGCAGCGACTCCGGGACTATCAACTACAATGAGCAGTTCTTC. This translates into CASSDSGTINYNEQFF.

In its sample, this clone was seen once. J is TRBJ2-2 and V is TRBV6-6; D may be TRBD1 or TRBD2 (5 bases each). Trimming took 10 bases from V and 8 from J, leaving 14 bases between them. The CDR3 loop spans 12 amino acids. Per the germline V gene, CDR1 is MNHNY and CDR2 is SVGAGI (reference sequence). CDR3 sequence (DNA): TGTGCCACGGGGACGGCGTTGGGGGAGCTGTTTTTT. Protein product: CATGTALGELFF.